Listed here are 24 T cell receptor beta chains from one sample, sequenced in a study of radiotherapy plus CTLA-4 blockade in lung cancer. This table comes from immunoSEQ multiplex PCR, and its TCRdb copy is limited to in-frame clones, with some not included. Of more than 55,000 clones listed, 82% were seen once; the top ten hold under 7%. The sequences come from peripheral blood, collected from a patient treated with radiotherapy plus ipilimumab. The receptors come from a human donor with non-small cell lung cancer whose response to radiotherapy plus ipilimumab could not be evaluated.

CDR3 DNA: TGTGCCAGCAGCTCTAAGCAGGGGGCGGGGTACACTGAAGCTTTCTTT. Protein: CASSSKQGAGYTEAFF. The chain has TRBV5-4 and TRBJ1-1; 8 nucleotides line up with TRBD1. V lost 3 bases to trimming and J lost 3 bases; unmatched junction nucleotides: 10. Germline V lookup: CDR1 SGHNT, CDR2 YYREEE (reference sequence). The CDR3 runs to 16 residues.

The CDR3 DNA is TGTGCCAGCAGAACTAGCGGGAGCGTTCCGACGGAGACCCAGTACTTC. This encodes CASRTSGSVPTETQYF. The chain links TRBV2 to TRBJ2-5; 11 bases are shared with TRBD2. The CDR3 sequence is 16 residues long. The trim removed 6 bases at V and 5 bases at J, leaving 11 bases unmatched. CDR1 is SNHLY, CDR2 FYNNEI, per germline.

This clone has only a few counts. The CDR3 is CASSLGTESYNEQFF. CDR3 in DNA: TGTGCCAGCAGCTTGGGGACAGAATCCTACAATGAGCAGTTCTTC. The rearrangement uses TRBV5-6 and TRBJ2-1; the D gene is possibly TRBD1 (6 bases). The CDR3 is made up of 15 amino acids. Trimming pared 0 bases from V and 1 base from J, leaving 8 bases between. Germline lookup yields CDR1 SGHDT and CDR2 YYEEEE.

The chain is built from TRBV4-3 and TRBJ2-7, with D possibly being TRBD1 (6 bases). The CDR3 consists of 15 residues. Germline assignment: CDR1 LGHNA and CDR2 YSLEER. Trimming removed 0 bases from V and 2 bases from J, with 11 bases in between. In nucleotides, the CDR3 is TGCGCCAGCAGCCAAGATACAGGGCCCCCCTACGAGCAGTACTTC. Translating it yields CASSQDTGPPYEQYF.

The V gene is TRBV14, the J gene TRBJ2-5; 8 nucleotides align to TRBD2. The length of the CDR3 is 17 residues. The junction had 12 bases not matched to a gene; V was cut back by 0 bases and J by 6 bases. From germline, CDR1 is SGHDN and CDR2 FVKESK. CDR3 DNA sequence: TGTGCCAGCAGCCAAGATCAGAGCGGGGGCGGTGCGCAGACCCAGTACTTC. This sequence encodes CASSQDQSGGGAQTQYF.

This rearrangement joins TRBV2 to TRBJ1-4; TRBD1 might be the D (6 bases). The CDR3 is 14 amino acids. Trimming pared 2 bases from V and 8 bases from J, leaving 12 bases between. Per the germline V gene, CDR1 is SNHLY and CDR2 is FYNNEI. CDR3 protein: CASSETRGEEKLFF. The CDR3 DNA is TGTGCCAGCAGTGAAACCAGGGGAGAGGAAAAACTGTTTTTT.

This chain connects TRBV28 to TRBJ2-6, with D possibly TRBD1 on 6 matching bases. Germline-derived CDR1 and CDR2 are MDHEN and SYDVKM. Trimming removed 6 bases at V and 2 bases at J, with 11 bases between. The CDR3 is 15 residues long. The CDR3 region has the DNA TGTGCCAGCAGCTTGGGGGCTACTGGGGCCAACGTCCTGACTTTC. Residues: CASSLGATGANVLTF.

V is TRBV18 and J is TRBJ1-3, with TRBD1 identical over 9 bases. The junction had 0 bases not matched to a gene; V was cut back by 1 base and J by 2 bases. The CDR3 is made up of 15 amino acids. CDR1 is KGHSH, CDR2 LQKENI, per germline. The CDR3 sequence is CASSPRDRAGNTIYF. The CDR3 nucleotides read TGTGCCAGCTCACCACGGGACAGGGCTGGAAACACCATATATTTT.

The genes are TRBV4-3 and TRBJ2-3; TRBD2 matches at 9 bases. Germline CDR1 reads LGHNA; CDR2 reads YSLEER. The junction had 7 bases not matched to a gene; V was cut back by 0 bases and J by 0 bases. The CDR3 extends over 18 amino acids. As DNA, the CDR3 is TGCGCCAGCAGCCAAGATGGGCCTAGCGGGGCCAGCACAGATACGCAGTATTTT. It encodes CASSQDGPSGASTDTQYF.

A word on this clone: The same CDR3 arises from other DNA sequences in this sample as well. The rearrangement joins TRBV5-1 to TRBJ2-5; D is perhaps TRBD2 (6 bases). This CDR3 contains 14 residues. Between the trimmed V and J ends, which lost 2 bases and 2 bases, there was a span of 10 bases. The germline V gene has CDR1 SGHRS and CDR2 YFSETQ. DNA for the CDR3: TGCGCCAGCAGCTTCGGGGGAGGTCAAGAGACCCAGTACTTC. This gives the protein CASSFGGGQETQYF.

The chain recombines TRBV30 with TRBJ2-1; TRBD2 agrees at 15 bases. The CDR3 sequence is 16 residues long. The V and J ends lost 3 bases and 9 bases, in that order; junction bases with no gene match: 9. Germline V gives CDR1 GTSNPN, CDR2 SVGIG (reference sequence). The CDR3 reads CAWSVRGLAGGREQFF. In nucleotides, the CDR3 is TGTGCCTGGAGCGTACGGGGACTAGCGGGAGGTCGTGAGCAGTTCTTC.

The rearrangement joins TRBV11-2 to TRBJ2-3; D is possibly TRBD2 (8 bases). The CDR3 consists of 17 residues. Looked up from germline, CDR1 is SGHAT and CDR2 is FQNNGV. V lost 5 bases and J lost 4, with 22 bases in between. CDR3 protein: CASSPRGVAGSPDTQYF. CDR3 in DNA: TGTGCCAGCAGCCCCAGGGGGGTAGCGGGAAGTCCAGATACGCAGTATTTT.

V is TRBV6-5 and J is TRBJ1-2; 8 bases fit TRBD1. Germline-derived CDR1 and CDR2 are MNHEY and SVGAGI. Trimming cost V 2 bases and J 4 bases; bases outside gene matches: 0. The CDR3 runs to 13 residues. DNA for the CDR3: TGTGCCAGCAGTTACGACAGGGGCTATGGCTACACCTTC. This translates into CASSYDRGYGYTF.

The chain has TRBV28 and TRBJ1-1; the D gene is possibly TRBD1 (5 bases). The CDR3 consists of 13 residues. Trimming shortened V by 2 bases and J by 10 bases, and 14 bases separated the two germline ends. The V gene's germline CDR1 is MDHEN and CDR2 SYDVKM. The CDR3 loop is CASSLPPQGIAFF. DNA of the CDR3: TGTGCCAGCAGTTTACCCCCTCAGGGTATAGCTTTCTTT.

This rearrangement joins TRBV7-8 to TRBJ1-3, with unresolved D. The germline V gene encodes CDR1 SGHVS and CDR2 FQNEAQ. This CDR3 spans 16 amino acids. Trimming took 5 bases from V and 0 from J, leaving 14 bases between them. The CDR3 reads CASSQMTASSGNTIYF. CDR3 coding DNA: TGTGCCAGCAGCCAAATGACCGCTAGCTCTGGAAACACCATATATTTT.

The chain couples TRBV5-1 to TRBJ2-1, with 14 bases aligning to TRBD2. Trimming took 4 bases from V and 2 from J; bases not matched to a gene: 14. The CDR3 is 20 amino acids. CDR1 SGHRS and CDR2 YFSETQ come from the germline V gene. In DNA form, the CDR3 reads TGCGCCAGCAGCGGCGAGGACAGGGGGACTAGCGGGAGTGCCTACAATGAGCAGTTCTTC. Residues: CASSGEDRGTSGSAYNEQFF.

The chain uses TRBV5-5 and TRBJ2-7, with 8 nucleotides matching TRBD1. V lost 1 base to trimming and J lost 3 bases; unmatched junction nucleotides: 0. Germline V gives CDR1 SGHKS, CDR2 YYEKEE (reference sequence). The CDR3 is 13 residues long. The CDR3 loop is CASSLTGGYEQYF. In nucleotides, the CDR3 is TGTGCCAGCAGCTTGACAGGGGGCTACGAGCAGTACTTC.

This chain connects TRBV7-9 to TRBJ2-7; weak D call: TRBD2 (5 bases). Germline V gene lookup returns CDR1 SEHNR and CDR2 FQNEAQ (reference sequence). V lost 5 bases, J lost 5 bases, and 16 bases lay in between. There are 14 residues in the CDR3. CDR3: CASSLRRGEDEQYF. Here the CDR3 DNA reads TGTGCCAGCAGCCTACGACGGGGTGAGGACGAGCAGTACTTC.

The chain recombines TRBV19 with TRBJ1-3, with a tentative D call TRBD1 (5 bases). CDR1 is LNHDA, CDR2 SQIVND, per germline (reference sequence). Trimming stripped 9 bases from V and 0 bases from J, with 12 bases between. The CDR3 is 14 residues long. CDR3 sequence: CASCRQSSGNTIYF. CDR3 nucleotides: TGTGCCAGCTGCCGACAGAGCTCTGGAAACACCATATATTTT. Filled out from reference TRBV19 and TRBJ1-3, the complete variable domain reads DGGITQSPKYLFRKEGQNVTLSCEQNLNHDAMYWYRQDPGQGLRLIYYSQIVNDFQKGDIAEGYSVSREKKESFPLTVTSAQKNPTAFYLCASCRQSSGNTIYFGEGSWLTVV.

The V call is TRBV5-1, the J call TRBJ2-7; 8 bases match TRBD2. Germline V gene data show CDR1 as SGHRS and CDR2 as YFSETQ. CDR3 length equals 15 residues. With V trimmed by 4 bases and J by 3 bases, 9 bases remained unmatched. This CDR3 is CASSRGGAGDYEQYF. The CDR3 DNA reads TGCGCCAGCAGCCGGGGAGGAGCGGGGGACTACGAGCAGTACTTC.

This chain uses TRBV11-2 with TRBJ2-7; 7 nucleotides align to TRBD2. CDR1 is SGHAT, CDR2 FQNNGV, per germline. The CDR3 spans 17 residues. The V segment lost 3 bases and the J segment 3 bases; nucleotides outside the gene matches: 14. Here the CDR3 DNA reads TGTGCCAGCAGCTTGGCCTTTCTTCGGGGGGTCAACTACGAGCAGTACTTC. Protein: CASSLAFLRGVNYEQYF.

This clone was observed once. For the CDR3, the DNA is TGTGCCAGCAGCGTAAGCCCTGACAGGGGGGCTGAAGCTTTCTTT. The encoded protein is CASSVSPDRGAEAFF. The chain couples TRBV9 to TRBJ1-1, with TRBD1 matching 9 bases. V lost 1 base, J lost 6 bases, and 7 bases stayed unmatched. Germline assignment: CDR1 SGDLS and CDR2 YYNGEE. The CDR3 length is 15 residues. Combining the CDR3 with reference TRBV9 and TRBJ1-1 gives the whole variable domain DSGVTQTPKHLITATGQRVTLRCSPRSGDLSVYWYQQSLDQGLQFLIQYYNGEERAKGNILERFSAQQFPDLHSELNLSSLELGDSALYFCASSVSPDRGAEAFFGQGTRLTVV.

This clone was observed a few times. This chain joins TRBV18 and TRBJ1-3; D is uncertain. The CDR3 extends over 15 amino acids. V was clipped by 2 bases and J by 0 bases, with 8 bases between them. Germline lookup yields CDR1 KGHSH and CDR2 LQKENI. The CDR3 reads CASSPYGDSGNTIYF. CDR3 DNA: TGTGCCAGCTCACCATACGGGGACTCTGGAAACACCATATATTTT.

The J gene is TRBJ1-5, the V gene TRBV5-4, with a weak D call TRBD1 (5 bases). The CDR3 extends over 15 amino acids. The germline CDR1 and CDR2 sequences are SGHNT and YYREEE (reference sequence). Trimming stripped 4 bases from V and 0 bases from J, with 11 bases between. The DNA for the CDR3 is TGTGCCAGCAGCCAAGGGACTGATAGCAATCAGCCCCAGCATTTT. It encodes CASSQGTDSNQPQHF.